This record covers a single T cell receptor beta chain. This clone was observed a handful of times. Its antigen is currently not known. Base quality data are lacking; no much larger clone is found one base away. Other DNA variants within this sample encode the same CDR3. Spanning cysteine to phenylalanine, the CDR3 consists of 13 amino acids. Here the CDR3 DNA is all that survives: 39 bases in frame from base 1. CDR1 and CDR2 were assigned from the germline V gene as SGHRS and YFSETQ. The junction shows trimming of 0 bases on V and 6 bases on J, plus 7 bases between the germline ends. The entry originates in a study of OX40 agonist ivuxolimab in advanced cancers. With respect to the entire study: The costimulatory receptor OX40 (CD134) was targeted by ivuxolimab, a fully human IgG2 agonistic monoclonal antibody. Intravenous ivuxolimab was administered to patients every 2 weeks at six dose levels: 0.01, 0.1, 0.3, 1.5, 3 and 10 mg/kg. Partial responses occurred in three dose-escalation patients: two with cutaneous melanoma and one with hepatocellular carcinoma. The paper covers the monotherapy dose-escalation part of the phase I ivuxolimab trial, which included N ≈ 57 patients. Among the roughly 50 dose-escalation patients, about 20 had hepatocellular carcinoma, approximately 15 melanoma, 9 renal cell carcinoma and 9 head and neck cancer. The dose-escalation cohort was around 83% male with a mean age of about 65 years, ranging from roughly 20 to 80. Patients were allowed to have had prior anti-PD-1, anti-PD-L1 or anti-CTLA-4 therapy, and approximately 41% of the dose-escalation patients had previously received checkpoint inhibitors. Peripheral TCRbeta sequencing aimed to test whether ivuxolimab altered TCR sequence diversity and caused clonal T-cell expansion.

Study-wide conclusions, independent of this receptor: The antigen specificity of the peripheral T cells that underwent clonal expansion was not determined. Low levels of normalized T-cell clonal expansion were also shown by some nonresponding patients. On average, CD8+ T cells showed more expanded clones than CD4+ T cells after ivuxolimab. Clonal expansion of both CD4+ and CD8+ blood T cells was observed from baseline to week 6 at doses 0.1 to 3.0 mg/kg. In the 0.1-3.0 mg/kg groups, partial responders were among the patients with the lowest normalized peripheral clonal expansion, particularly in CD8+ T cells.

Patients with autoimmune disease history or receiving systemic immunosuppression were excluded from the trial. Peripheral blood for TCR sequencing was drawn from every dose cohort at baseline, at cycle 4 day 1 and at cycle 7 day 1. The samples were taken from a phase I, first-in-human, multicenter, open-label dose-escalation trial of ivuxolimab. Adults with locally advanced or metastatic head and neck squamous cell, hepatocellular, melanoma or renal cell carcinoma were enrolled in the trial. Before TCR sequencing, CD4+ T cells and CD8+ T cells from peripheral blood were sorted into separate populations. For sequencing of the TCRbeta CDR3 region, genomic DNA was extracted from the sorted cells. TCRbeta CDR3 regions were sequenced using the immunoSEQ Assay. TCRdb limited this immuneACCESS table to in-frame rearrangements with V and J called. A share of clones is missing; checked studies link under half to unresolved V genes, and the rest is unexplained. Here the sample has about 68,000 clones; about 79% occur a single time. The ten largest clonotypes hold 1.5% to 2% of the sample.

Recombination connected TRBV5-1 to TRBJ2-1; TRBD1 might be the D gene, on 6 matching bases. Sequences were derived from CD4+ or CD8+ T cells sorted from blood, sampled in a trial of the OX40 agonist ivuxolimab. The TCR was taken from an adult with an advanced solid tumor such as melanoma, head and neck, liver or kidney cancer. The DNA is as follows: TGCGCCAGCAGCTTGGCAGGGGTCAATGAGCAGTTCTTC. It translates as CASSLAGVNEQFF.